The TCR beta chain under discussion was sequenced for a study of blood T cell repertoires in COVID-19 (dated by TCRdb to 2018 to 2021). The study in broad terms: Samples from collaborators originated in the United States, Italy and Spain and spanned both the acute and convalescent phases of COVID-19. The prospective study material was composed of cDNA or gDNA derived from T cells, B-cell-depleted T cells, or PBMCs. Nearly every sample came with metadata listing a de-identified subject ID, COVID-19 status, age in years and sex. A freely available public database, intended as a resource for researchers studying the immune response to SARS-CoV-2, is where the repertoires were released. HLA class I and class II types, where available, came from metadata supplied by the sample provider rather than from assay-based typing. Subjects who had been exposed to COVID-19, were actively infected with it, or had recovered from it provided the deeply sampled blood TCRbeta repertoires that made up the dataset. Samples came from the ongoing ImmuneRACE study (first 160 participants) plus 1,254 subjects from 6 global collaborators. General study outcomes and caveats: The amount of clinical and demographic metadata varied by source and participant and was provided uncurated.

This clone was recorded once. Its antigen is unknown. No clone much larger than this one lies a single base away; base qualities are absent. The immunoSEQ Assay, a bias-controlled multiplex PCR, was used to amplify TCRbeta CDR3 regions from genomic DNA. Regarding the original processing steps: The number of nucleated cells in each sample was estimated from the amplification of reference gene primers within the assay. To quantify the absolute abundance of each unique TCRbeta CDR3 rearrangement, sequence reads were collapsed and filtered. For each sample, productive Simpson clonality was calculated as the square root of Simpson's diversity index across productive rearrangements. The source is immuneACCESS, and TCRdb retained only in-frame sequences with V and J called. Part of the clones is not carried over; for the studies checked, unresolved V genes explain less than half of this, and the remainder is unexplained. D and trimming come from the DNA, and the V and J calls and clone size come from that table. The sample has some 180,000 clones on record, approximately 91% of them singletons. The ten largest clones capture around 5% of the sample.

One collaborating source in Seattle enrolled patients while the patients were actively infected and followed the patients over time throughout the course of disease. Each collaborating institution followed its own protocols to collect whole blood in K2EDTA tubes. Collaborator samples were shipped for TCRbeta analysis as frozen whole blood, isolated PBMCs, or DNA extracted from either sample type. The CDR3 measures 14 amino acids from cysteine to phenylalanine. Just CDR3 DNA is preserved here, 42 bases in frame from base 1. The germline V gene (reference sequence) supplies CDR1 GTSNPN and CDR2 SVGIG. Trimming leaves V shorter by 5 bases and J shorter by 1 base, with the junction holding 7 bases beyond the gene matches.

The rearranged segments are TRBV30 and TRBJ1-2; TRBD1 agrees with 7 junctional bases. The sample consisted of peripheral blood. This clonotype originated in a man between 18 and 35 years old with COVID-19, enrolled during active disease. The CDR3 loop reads CAWVAGTVNYGYTF. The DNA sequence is TGTGCCTGGGTTGCCGGGACAGTTAACTATGGCTACACCTTC.